This T cell receptor beta chain is from a study of blood T cell repertoires in COVID-19. Study details: Samples of COVID-19 (acute and convalescent) were obtained from the United States, Italy and Spain. In each case, the material was cDNA or gDNA derived from T cells, B-cell-depleted T cells, or PBMCs.

How the authors handled the data: Reference gene primer amplification yielded estimated nucleated cell counts. Using immunoSEQ multiplex PCR, the repertoire was profiled, and TCRdb retains in-frame clones only, with some absent. V and J calls and clone size are as listed in that table; D and trimming were resolved from the DNA. Of roughly 140,000 clones in the sample, 70% to 85% were seen once. This clonotype was sampled from a woman aged 45-60 years in a cohort sampled during active or convalescent COVID-19. The material sequenced was peripheral blood.

CDR3 loop: CASSLVGLAFNEQFF. The CDR3 nucleotides are TGTGCCAGCAGCTTAGTCGGGCTAGCCTTCAATGAGCAGTTCTTC. The chain combines TRBV11-1 with TRBJ2-1; perhaps TRBD2 as D (5 bases). The CDR3 totals 15 residues. V lost 1 base, J lost 6 bases, and 13 bases lay in between. Germline values: CDR1 SGHAT, CDR2 FQDESV (reference sequence).